This is a list of T cell receptor beta chains from one sample in a study of T-cell memory formation after mild COVID-19. MiXCR was run by TCRdb on the 5' RACE reads, yielding one entry per CDR3 protein. The repertoire holds 150,000 to 200,000 distinct CDR3 sequences, roughly 12% seen once, with roughly 3.8% in the top ten. Source material: PBMCs or a T cell subset sorted from them (not recorded which). The origin of the receptors is a man between 18 and 29 years old who had mild COVID-19 (a few samples of this study predate the infection). Cell type and time point are not known. The CDR3 runs from the conserved cysteine through the conserved F or W. Fields, in order: D gene, J gene, V gene, clone size, CDR3 protein, CDR3 DNA. D genes are given only for firm matches. Rows may omit the clone size; those that give it use once, few, many or a size class.

>TRBD2|TRBJ2-1|TRBV6-5|few
CASSQGTSGGASFGEQFF
TGTGCCAGCAGCCAAGGGACTAGCGGGGGGGCCTCATTCGGTGAGCAGTTCTTC
>NA|TRBJ2-5|TRBV29-1|NA
CSVELKTQYF
TGCAGCGTTGAATTGAAGACCCAGTACTTC
>NA|TRBJ1-1|TRBV6-5|few
CASSSRDGYPNTEAFF
TGTGCCAGCAGTTCCCGGGACGGATACCCTAACACTGAAGCTTTCTTT
>TRBD1|TRBJ2-3|TRBV18|NA
CASSSRQGVTDTQYF
TGTGCCAGCTCATCCAGACAGGGGGTCACAGATACGCAGTATTTT
>TRBD1|TRBJ1-4|TRBV29-1|few
CSVEEGGSREKLFF
TGCAGCGTTGAAGAAGGGGGCTCGCGTGAAAAACTGTTTTTT
>NA|TRBJ2-3|TRBV7-2|NA
CASKNGDTQYF
TGTGCCAGCAAGAACGGGGATACGCAGTATTTT
>NA|TRBJ1-5|TRBV7-2|many
CASSPNRDQPQHF
TGTGCCAGCTCACCGAACAGGGACCAGCCCCAGCATTTT
>NA|TRBJ2-6|TRBV3-1|NA
CASSPNRQANVLTF
TGTGCCAGCTCACCGAACCGACAAGCCAACGTCCTGACTTTC
>NA|TRBJ1-6|TRBV2|few
CASSGNWDPRVSPLHF
TGTGCCAGCAGTGGAAATTGGGACCCCCGAGTTTCACCCCTCCACTTT
>NA|TRBJ1-2|TRBV19|few
CASRRDYGYTF
TGTGCCAGTAGGCGGGACTATGGCTACACCTTC
>TRBD1|TRBJ2-2|TRBV19|once
CASTGQGMTGELFF
TGTGCCAGTACGGGACAGGGGATGACCGGGGAGCTGTTTTTT
>TRBD1|TRBJ1-5|TRBV7-2|NA
CASSAGQGAYQPQHF
TGTGCCAGCAGCGCAGGACAGGGGGCATATCAGCCCCAGCATTTT
>TRBD2|TRBJ2-3|TRBV10-3|NA
CAISDPLAVLTDTQYF
TGTGCCATCAGTGACCCGCTAGCGGTACTCACAGATACGCAGTATTTT
>NA|TRBJ2-7|TRBV2|few
CASSNRAYEQYF
TGTGCCAGTTCGAACCGCGCCTACGAGCAGTACTTC
>NA|TRBJ1-1|TRBV2|many
CASSLSTEGTEAFF
TGTGCCAGCAGTCTATCCACGGAGGGCACTGAAGCTTTCTTT
>NA|TRBJ2-7|TRBV6-5|few
CASSSGGRQYF
TGTGCCAGCAGTTCTGGCGGTCGGCAGTACTTC
>NA|TRBJ2-5|TRBV12-3/TRBV12-4|many
CASSPGQLQETQYF
TGTGCCAGCTCACCCGGACAGCTACAAGAGACCCAGTACTTC
>TRBD2|TRBJ2-1|TRBV5-6|NA
CASSLSGGASSYNEQFF
TGTGCCAGCAGCCTGAGCGGGGGGGCCTCCTCCTACAATGAGCAGTTCTTC
>NA|TRBJ1-3|TRBV10-3|NA
CAITSTGGNTIYF
TGTGCCATCACTTCCACGGGAGGAAACACCATATATTTT
>NA|TRBJ2-7|TRBV5-1|NA
CASSLVAAVPEQYF
TGCGCCAGCAGCTTGGTGGCAGCGGTTCCCGAGCAGTACTTC
>NA|TRBJ1-2|TRBV7-8|few
CASSQRADGYTF
TGTGCCAGCAGCCAGAGGGCTGATGGCTACACCTTC
>TRBD1|TRBJ2-5|TRBV12-3/TRBV12-4|NA
CASRNTGVETQYF
TGTGCCAGCAGAAACACAGGGGTCGAGACCCAGTACTTC
>NA|TRBJ2-1|TRBV5-5|few
CASSLGVGIRDSYNEQFF
TGTGCCAGCAGCTTGGGCGTAGGCATCCGCGACTCCTACAATGAGCAGTTCTTC
>NA|TRBJ2-2|TRBV29-1|NA
CSVAQGPNTGELFF
TGCAGCGTGGCCCAGGGGCCGAACACCGGGGAGCTGTTTTTT
>TRBD2|TRBJ2-2|TRBV5-1|NA
CASRAGGQNTGELFF
TGCGCCAGCAGAGCGGGGGGACAGAACACCGGGGAGCTGTTTTTT
>TRBD2|TRBJ2-5|TRBV4-1|many
CASSQYQTSTQETQYF
TGCGCCAGCAGCCAATACCAGACTAGCACTCAAGAGACCCAGTACTTC
>NA|TRBJ2-3|TRBV4-1|NA
CASSSPRDTQYF
TGCGCCAGCAGCTCGCCAAGGGATACGCAGTATTTT